One and the same sample provided the 26 T cell receptor beta chains below, sequenced in a study of blood T cell dynamics during melanoma immunotherapy. Time point defined: week 3, after first cycle of checkpoint inhibitor. Repertoires were generated with immunoSEQ multiplex PCR, while TCRdb's copy carries only in-frame clones and drops some. The top ten hold around 10% of the sample, which has 25,000 to 30,000 clones, 65% to 85% seen once. Sequencing used blood, obtained from a patient treated with checkpoint blockade. Receptor source: a human donor with melanoma.

CDR3 bases: TGTGCCAGCAGCCAAGAGAGCAGGGCCCTCTCTGGAAACACCATATATTTT. It translates to CASSQESRALSGNTIYF. The chain is built from TRBV5-4 and TRBJ1-3; weak D call: TRBD1 (5 bases). Trimming cost V 4 bases and J 0 bases, with 17 bases left between them. The CDR3 sequence is 17 residues long. Germline V lookup: CDR1 SGHNT, CDR2 YYREEE (reference sequence).

The rearrangement uses TRBV5-4 and TRBJ1-5; tentative D call: TRBD1 (5 bases). Trimming took 0 bases from V and 5 from J, leaving 6 bases between them. The V gene's germline CDR1 is SGHNT and CDR2 YYREEE (reference sequence). The CDR3 spans 13 residues. CDR3 coding DNA: TGTGCCAGCAGCTTGGGGGGGGATCAGCCCCAGCATTTT. This codes for CASSLGGDQPQHF.

The chain is built from TRBV19 and TRBJ2-2, with D perhaps being TRBD1 or TRBD2 (6 bases each). The germline gives CDR1 LNHDA, CDR2 SQIVND (reference sequence). CDR3 size: 14 residues. The V and J ends lost 6 bases and 4 bases respectively, with 12 bases between them. This CDR3 is CASRWGAGTGELFF. In DNA form, the CDR3 reads TGTGCCAGTAGATGGGGGGCTGGCACCGGGGAGCTGTTTTTT.

This clone was seen a handful of times. This chain uses TRBV5-1 with TRBJ2-3, with 7 bases aligning to TRBD1. The germline V gene has CDR1 SGHRS and CDR2 YFSETQ. With 0 bases clipped from V and 6 bases from J, the junction kept 4 bases outside the gene matches. The CDR3 extends over 14 amino acids. The CDR3: CASSLGSGQDTQYF. The CDR3 bases are TGCGCCAGCAGCTTGGGATCGGGACAGGATACGCAGTATTTT. The variable domain in full, with the rest retrieved from reference TRBV5-1 and TRBJ2-3, is KAGVTQTPRYLIKTRGQQVTLSCSPISGHRSVSWYQQTPGQGLQFLFEYFSETQRNKGNFPGRFSGRQFSNSRSEMNVSTLELGDSALYLCASSLGSGQDTQYFGPGTRLTVL.

In its sample, this clone was seen once. This sequence joins TRBV28 and TRBJ2-3; 11 nucleotides match TRBD2. Germline CDR1 is MDHEN and CDR2 is SYDVKM. V shed 6 bases, J shed 5 bases, and the junction held 10 bases outside the gene matches. This CDR3 has 16 amino acids. The DNA for the CDR3 is TGTGCCAGCAGCCATCCCCCACTAGCGGGAGTAGATACGCAGTATTTT. This sequence encodes CASSHPPLAGVDTQYF.

The rearrangement joins TRBV5-8 to TRBJ1-2; 12 bases match TRBD1. Germline V lookup: CDR1 SGHTS, CDR2 YDEGEE. There are 14 residues in the CDR3. Trimming cost V 4 bases and J 6 bases; bases outside gene matches: 4. For the CDR3, the DNA is TGTGCCAGCAGCCTGTGGGACAGGGGGCATGGCTACACCTTC. Its protein is CASSLWDRGHGYTF.

Notes on this clone: A read error may produce the germline difference seen at one junction end. The CDR3 nucleotides are TGTGCCAGCAGCCCCGGACTAGCGGGGGGACAAGAGACCCGGTACTTC. Translation gives CASSPGLAGGQETRYF. V gene TRBV7-2 combines with J gene TRBJ2-5; 14 bases align to TRBD2. CDR1 SGHTA and CDR2 FQGNSA come from the germline V gene. The CDR3 covers 16 residues.

The gene calls are TRBV7-8 and TRBJ2-1; possible D gene TRBD1, 5 bases. Trimming left V 5 bases short and J 6 bases short, with 11 bases between. CDR3 length equals 13 residues. Per the germline V gene, CDR1 is SGHVS and CDR2 is FQNEAQ. The CDR3 region has the DNA TGTGCCAGCAGCCGAACAGGCTCCAATGAGCAGTTCTTC. Translation: CASSRTGSNEQFF.

The chain couples TRBV6-6 to TRBJ2-4; D remains unclear. Germline V lookup: CDR1 MNHNY, CDR2 SVGAGI (reference sequence). The CDR3 consists of 13 residues. Trimming stripped 6 bases from V and 8 bases from J, with 14 bases between. The CDR3 here is CASSPPYMDIQYF. The CDR3 nucleotides read TGTGCCAGCAGCCCCCCATACATGGACATTCAGTACTTC.

CDR3 in amino acids: CATRTQALHYF. CDR3 DNA sequence: TGTGCCACCAGAACCCAGGCCCTCCACTATTTT. The chain has TRBV6-5 and TRBJ2-3, with D unresolved. The CDR3 consists of 11 residues. The V end was cut by 10 bases, the J end by 15 bases, with 20 bases between. Germline V CDR1 and CDR2: MNHEY, SVGAGI.

CDR3 sequence reads: CASSLSEFYEQYF. The DNA for the CDR3 is TGTGCCAGCAGCTTAAGTGAATTCTACGAGCAGTACTTC. The chain is built from TRBV11-2 and TRBJ2-7; no definite D call. Trimming cost V 2 bases and J 3 bases, with 8 bases left between them. The germline V gene has CDR1 SGHAT and CDR2 FQNNGV. This CDR3 region has 13 residues.

This sequence joins TRBV5-6 and TRBJ2-7; D call uncertain. Germline-derived CDR1 and CDR2 are SGHDT and YYEEEE. This CDR3 contains 12 residues. Trimming cost V 4 bases and J 3 bases, with 8 bases left between them. CDR3 amino acids: CASSRVRYEQYF. The CDR3 DNA reads TGTGCCAGCAGCAGGGTCCGCTACGAGCAGTACTTC.

V usage is TRBV6-6 and J usage is TRBJ1-1; D may be TRBD1 (6 bases). The CDR3 contains 14 residues. Germline CDR1 is MNHNY and CDR2 is SVGAGI (reference sequence). The V end was cut by 7 bases, the J end by 4 bases, with 16 bases between. This CDR3 is CASKLQGRGTEAFF. DNA for the CDR3: TGTGCCAGCAAATTACAGGGACGAGGCACTGAAGCTTTCTTT.

The J gene is TRBJ1-1, the V gene TRBV19; 7 bases align to TRBD1. J gave up 6 bases and V 6 bases, and 13 bases lay outside the gene matches. The CDR3 covers 15 residues. Germline V gene sequence: CDR1 LNHDA, CDR2 SQIVND (reference sequence). The CDR3 DNA reads as TGTGCCAGTAGGGGCCCCGGGACAGCTTTACCTGAAGCTTTCTTT. It translates to CASRGPGTALPEAFF.

V gene TRBV6-5 combines with J gene TRBJ2-6, with D unresolved. The CDR3 is 13 residues long. Per germline, CDR1 MNHEY and CDR2 SVGAGI. The germline V and J ends were trimmed by 2 bases and 4 bases, with 3 bases remaining between them. The CDR3 spells CASSYGGANVLTF. The DNA of the CDR3 is TGTGCCAGCAGTTACGGGGGGGCCAACGTCCTGACTTTC.

The chain carries TRBV5-1 and TRBJ2-1, with 10 bases aligning to TRBD1. CDR1 and CDR2 (germline): SGHRS, YFSETQ. The CDR3 covers 14 residues. V was pared by 4 bases and J by 8 bases, with 6 bases of the junction left unmatched. Here the CDR3 DNA reads TGCGCCAGCAGCCCGGGACAGGGGTTCGATGAGCAGTTCTTC. Its translation: CASSPGQGFDEQFF.

This clone was detected only a few times. The gene calls are TRBV10-3 and TRBJ1-4; perhaps TRBD1 as D (5 bases). CDR3 length equals 14 residues. Germline V lookup: CDR1 ENHRY, CDR2 SYGVKD. The V end was cut by 3 bases, the J end by 2 bases, with 7 bases between. The CDR3 here is CAISEAGTNEKLFF. The CDR3 DNA reads TGTGCCATCAGTGAAGCAGGGACTAATGAAAAACTGTTTTTT.

The CDR3 loop is CASSQESATNEKLFF. The DNA for the CDR3 is TGCGCCAGCAGCCAAGAGAGTGCAACTAATGAAAAACTGTTTTTT. The rearrangement links TRBV4-1 to TRBJ1-4; D unresolved. Germline V gene data show CDR1 as MGHRA and CDR2 as YSYEKL. The CDR3 length is 15 residues. V was clipped by 0 bases and J by 0 bases, with 5 bases between them.

V is TRBV30 and J is TRBJ2-7, with 12 bases matching TRBD1. The V and J ends lost 1 base and 2 bases, in that order; junction bases with no gene match: 3. The CDR3 totals 15 residues. Germline-derived CDR1 and CDR2 are GTSNPN and SVGIG (reference sequence). The CDR3 protein is CAWSARDRGPYEQYF. The DNA for the CDR3 is TGTGCCTGGAGTGCCAGGGACAGGGGGCCCTACGAGCAGTACTTC.

This clone came up a few times. Germline is not matched at one junction end, which may reflect a read error. V and J are TRBV7-7 and TRBJ1-1; D is ambiguous. This CDR3 region has 14 residues. Germline-derived CDR1 and CDR2 are SSHAT and FNYEAQ (reference sequence). Here the CDR3 DNA reads TGTGCTAGCAGCTCGGGTTACCCTAACACTGAAGCTTTCTTT. Its protein product is CASSSGYPNTEAFF.

This clone was seen just once. The J gene is TRBJ2-7, the V gene TRBV5-1; D unclear. Germline CDR1 and CDR2: SGHRS and YFSETQ. V was trimmed by 3 bases and J by 2 bases, leaving 6 bases between them. The CDR3 runs 12 residues. The CDR3 nucleotides are TGCGCCAGCAGCTCAGGAACCTACGAGCAGTACTTC. This gives the protein CASSSGTYEQYF.

The chain recombines TRBV18 with TRBJ2-5; D remains ambiguous. Germline V gene lookup returns CDR1 KGHSH and CDR2 LQKENI. With 6 bases removed from V and 1 base from J, the gap between germline ends came to 12 bases. The length of the CDR3 is 14 residues. The CDR3: CASSRLSGQETQYF. DNA of the CDR3: TGTGCCAGCTCCCGTTTGTCAGGCCAAGAGACCCAGTACTTC.

The rearrangement uses TRBV11-3 and TRBJ2-3; possibly TRBD1 for D (6 bases). Germline V gene lookup returns CDR1 SGHNT and CDR2 YENEEA. The CDR3 length is 14 residues. Trimming took off 1 base at V and 2 bases at J, with 7 bases between the two ends. DNA of the CDR3: TGTGCCAGCAGCTTAGCAGGGGTCACAGATACGCAGTATTTT. Protein product: CASSLAGVTDTQYF.

The genes are TRBV7-8 and TRBJ2-3; D possibly uses TRBD1 or TRBD2 (5 bases each). Germline CDR1 is SGHVS and CDR2 is FQNEAQ. This CDR3 has 15 amino acids. The germline V and J ends were trimmed by 1 base and 4 bases, with 12 bases remaining between them. CDR3 in DNA: TGTGCCAGCAGCTTAGGGGTCGGGACCCCAGATACGCAGTATTTT. This sequence encodes CASSLGVGTPDTQYF.

The rearrangement uses TRBV4-1 and TRBJ2-2, with TRBD2 matching over 12 bases. This CDR3 contains 21 residues. Germline CDR1 is MGHRA and CDR2 is YSYEKL. The V segment lost 0 bases and the J segment 1 base; nucleotides outside the gene matches: 12. CDR3 protein: CASSQEKVGLAGQLNTGELFF. DNA for the CDR3: TGCGCCAGCAGCCAAGAAAAGGTCGGACTAGCGGGACAACTGAACACCGGGGAGCTGTTTTTT.

This chain joins TRBV7-9 and TRBJ2-5, with D perhaps matching TRBD2 (5 bases). This CDR3 region has 15 residues. Germline CDR1 SEHNR, CDR2 FQNEAQ (reference sequence). Trimming shortened V by 1 base and J by 1 base, and 10 bases separated the two germline ends. DNA for the CDR3: TGTGCCAGCAGCTTAGGAGGGAGTGCCCAAGAGACCCAGTACTTC. Translated: CASSLGGSAQETQYF.